A selection of T cell receptor beta chains follows, all from one sample in a study of shared clonotypes between healthy human individuals. Sequenced by immunoSEQ multiplex PCR; TCRdb stores in-frame clones only, minus some. Of about 1,500,000 clones in the sample, 95% to 97% are singletons; the top ten hold approximately 1.1%. What was sequenced was naive CD4+ T cells sorted from blood. The receptors stem from a man younger than 40 in good health. CDR3s include the opening cysteine and the closing phenylalanine or tryptophan. The order of the fields is J gene, CDR3 length, clone size, D gene, V gene, CDR3 protein, CDR3 DNA. A D gene is named only where the DNA matches it firmly. Some rows mark clone size as missing; the rest say once, few, many or name a class of expanded clone.

J gene: TRBJ2-7
CDR3 length: 13
clone size: -
D gene: -
V gene: TRBV11-2
CDR3 protein: CASSFSRVHEQYF
CDR3 DNA: TGTGCCAGCAGCTTTTCCAGGGTCCACGAGCAGTACTTC

J gene: TRBJ2-3
CDR3 length: 13
clone size: -
D gene: TRBD1
V gene: TRBV5-8
CDR3 protein: CASRLTGVDTQYF
CDR3 DNA: TGTGCCAGCAGGTTGACAGGGGTCGATACGCAGTATTTT

J gene: TRBJ1-3
CDR3 length: 16
clone size: -
D gene: -
V gene: TRBV14
CDR3 protein: CASSHSEPHSGNTIYF
CDR3 DNA: TGTGCCAGCAGCCACTCGGAACCTCACTCTGGAAACACCATATATTTT

J gene: TRBJ2-3
CDR3 length: 14
clone size: -
D gene: TRBD1
V gene: TRBV29-1
CDR3 protein: CSTWTGGLTDTQYF
CDR3 DNA: TGCAGCACATGGACAGGGGGACTCACAGATACGCAGTATTTT

J gene: TRBJ1-5
CDR3 length: 15
clone size: -
D gene: -
V gene: TRBV15
CDR3 protein: CATSRDLNSNQPQHF
CDR3 DNA: TGTGCCACCAGCAGAGACCTCAATAGCAATCAGCCCCAGCATTTT

J gene: TRBJ2-2
CDR3 length: 18
clone size: -
D gene: TRBD2
V gene: TRBV5-1
CDR3 protein: CASSLVAGGPEFTGELFF
CDR3 DNA: TGCGCCAGCAGCTTGGTGGCGGGAGGGCCGGAGTTTACCGGGGAGCTGTTTTTT

J gene: TRBJ2-1
CDR3 length: 18
clone size: -
D gene: -
V gene: TRBV7-9
CDR3 protein: CASSLAGVVGPRASEQFF
CDR3 DNA: TGTGCCAGCAGCTTAGCAGGAGTAGTTGGACCCAGGGCCAGTGAGCAGTTCTTC

J gene: TRBJ1-2
CDR3 length: 16
clone size: -
D gene: TRBD1
V gene: TRBV11-2
CDR3 protein: CASSKEGGEILYGYTF
CDR3 DNA: TGTGCCAGCAGCAAAGAAGGGGGCGAAATCCTCTATGGCTACACCTTC

J gene: TRBJ2-2
CDR3 length: 15
clone size: few
D gene: -
V gene: TRBV29-1
CDR3 protein: CSVGRAASNTGELFF
CDR3 DNA: TGCAGCGTTGGCAGGGCCGCCTCGAACACCGGGGAGCTGTTTTTT

J gene: TRBJ2-7
CDR3 length: 14
clone size: -
D gene: -
V gene: TRBV27
CDR3 protein: CASSLTPAYYEQYF
CDR3 DNA: TGTGCCAGCAGTTTAACCCCCGCGTACTACGAGCAGTACTTC

J gene: TRBJ2-3
CDR3 length: 16
clone size: -
D gene: -
V gene: TRBV27
CDR3 protein: CASSLIGGRITDTQYF
CDR3 DNA: TGTGCCAGCAGTCTTATCGGTGGCCGAATCACAGATACGCAGTATTTT

J gene: TRBJ2-7
CDR3 length: 14
clone size: -
D gene: TRBD2
V gene: TRBV27
CDR3 protein: CASSASSGPYEQYF
CDR3 DNA: TGTGCCAGCAGTGCGTCTAGCGGTCCCTACGAGCAGTACTTC

J gene: TRBJ2-5
CDR3 length: 15
clone size: -
D gene: -
V gene: TRBV2
CDR3 protein: CASSVLTEGGETQYF
CDR3 DNA: TGTGCCAGCAGTGTCTTAACGGAAGGAGGAGAGACCCAGTACTTC

J gene: TRBJ2-6
CDR3 length: 21
clone size: -
D gene: -
V gene: TRBV18
CDR3 protein: CASSLSLLYPGALSGANVLTF
CDR3 DNA: TGTGCCAGCTCCCTTTCCCTCTTGTACCCAGGGGCCCTCTCTGGGGCCAACGTCCTGACTTTC

J gene: TRBJ2-1
CDR3 length: 14
clone size: -
D gene: TRBD1
V gene: TRBV30
CDR3 protein: CAWSVLPTGGEQFF
CDR3 DNA: TGTGCCTGGAGTGTACTCCCGACAGGGGGTGAGCAGTTCTTC

J gene: TRBJ2-1
CDR3 length: 18
clone size: -
D gene: -
V gene: TRBV25-1
CDR3 protein: CASSDPQRRVGSYNEQFF
CDR3 DNA: TGTGCCAGCAGTGATCCCCAAAGGAGGGTTGGCTCCTACAATGAGCAGTTCTTC

J gene: TRBJ2-7
CDR3 length: 16
clone size: -
D gene: -
V gene: TRBV4-3
CDR3 protein: CASSQDRSPPSYEQYF
CDR3 DNA: TGCGCCAGCAGCCAAGATCGGAGTCCCCCCAGCTACGAGCAGTACTTC

J gene: TRBJ2-7
CDR3 length: 17
clone size: -
D gene: -
V gene: TRBV5-5
CDR3 protein: CASSLVASQARIYEQYF
CDR3 DNA: TGTGCCAGCAGCTTGGTAGCTAGCCAAGCCAGGATCTACGAGCAGTACTTC